This note documents a single TCR beta chain sequence. Germline CDR1 and CDR2: DFQATT and SNEGSKA (reference sequence). This CDR3 is 18 amino acids long. The data were obtained in a study of monozygotic twins with inflammatory bowel disease. From the 5' RACE reads, TCRdb lists one entry per CDR3 protein and no DNA. The sample has 85,000 to 110,000 distinct CDR3 sequences; the top ten hold approximately 2%. The rearrangement links TRBV20-1 to TRBJ1-1; the D call of TRBD1 rests on TCRdb alone, since no DNA is present to check it. Material for sequencing was blood. The sequence was collected from a human donor with ulcerative colitis or Crohn's disease, or a healthy co-twin of an affected twin (not recorded which). CDR3 protein: CSARDQVSGERVNTEAFF.